These T cell receptor beta chains were read from a single sample in a study of T cell changes during pregnancy in multiple sclerosis. The assay was immunoSEQ multiplex PCR, and TCRdb's table has in-frame clones only and misses some. The table shows about 80,000 clones, with around 90% occurring only once. The specimen was peripheral blood, collected before pregnancy. These receptors came from a female donor with multiple sclerosis, enrolled in a pregnancy study. Each CDR3 is given without its conserved first and last residue. Where a row states a size, it is once, few, many or the class of an expanded clone; other rows omit it.

v_call | clone_size | cdr3_aa
TRBV7-9 | once | ASKEGRGTGELF
TRBV19 | NA | ASSIRQTLGEQY
TRBV28 | NA | ASSLTVGTVG
TRBV7-9 | NA | ASSLDGQGGNTIY
TRBV11-1 | NA | ASSVTGTVNTEAF
TRBV10-3 | NA | AIRPQGKGTEAF
TRBV7-9 | NA | ASSFISGGTDTQY
TRBV7-8 | NA | ASSLPKTGLNTEAF
TRBV27 | NA | ASSLSMGSGNEQF
TRBV6-5 | NA | ASSYVGLGLAGELF
TRBV11-2 | NA | ATLLSGTDTQY
TRBV6-1 | NA | ASSEARTGRN
TRBV5-1 | few | ASSRKTGNTEAF
TRBV7-9 | NA | ASSLTILSYNEQF
TRBV30 | NA | ALGGSHNEQF
TRBV6-4 | NA | ASSERGGQTQY
TRBV9 | NA | ASSVATTSGYGDTQY
TRBV7-8 | NA | ASSLAVPATTGGEQF
TRBV2 | NA | ASSTGTGSYEQY
TRBV28 | NA | ASSPYSMTGRGETQY
TRBV25-1 | NA | ASSETRALSTDTQY
TRBV2 | NA | ATEDRGQGYT